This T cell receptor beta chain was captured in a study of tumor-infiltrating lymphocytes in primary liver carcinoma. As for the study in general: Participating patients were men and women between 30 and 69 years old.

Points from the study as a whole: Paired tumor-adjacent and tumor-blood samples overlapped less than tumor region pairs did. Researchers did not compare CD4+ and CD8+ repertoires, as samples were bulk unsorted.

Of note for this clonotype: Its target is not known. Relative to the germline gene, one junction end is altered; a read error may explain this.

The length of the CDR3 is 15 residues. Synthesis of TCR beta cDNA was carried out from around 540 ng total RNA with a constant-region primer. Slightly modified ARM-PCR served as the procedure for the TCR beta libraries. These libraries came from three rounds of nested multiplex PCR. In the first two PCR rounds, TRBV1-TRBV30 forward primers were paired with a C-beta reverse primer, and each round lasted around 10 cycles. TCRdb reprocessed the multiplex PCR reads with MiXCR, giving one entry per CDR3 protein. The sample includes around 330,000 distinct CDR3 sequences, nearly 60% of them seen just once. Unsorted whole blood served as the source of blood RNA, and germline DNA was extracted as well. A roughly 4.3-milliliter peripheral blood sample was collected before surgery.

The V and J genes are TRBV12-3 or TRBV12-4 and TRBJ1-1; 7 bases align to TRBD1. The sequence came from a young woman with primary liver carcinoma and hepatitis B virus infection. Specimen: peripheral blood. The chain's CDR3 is CDSSWESAGGTEAFF. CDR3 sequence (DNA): TGTGACAGCAGTTGGGAGTCCGCAGGGGGCACTGAAGCTTTCTTT.